The 17 T cell receptor beta chains presented below share a single source sample, sequenced in a study of T cells after yellow fever vaccination. A single record per CDR3 protein comes from TCRdb applying MiXCR to the 5' RACE reads. The sample includes about 630,000 distinct CDR3 sequences, approximately 13% of them seen just once. The sequencing here drew on PBMCs, taken on the day of the yellow fever booster vaccination. Every receptor here comes from a man aged 30-40 years who received the YFV17D yellow fever vaccine.

This clonotype was detected only a few times. The V and J genes are TRBV27 and TRBJ1-6, with 7 bases identical to TRBD1. The CDR3 sequence is 16 residues long. Germline assignment: CDR1 MNHEY and CDR2 SMNVEV (reference sequence). V shed 5 bases, J shed 6 bases, and the junction held 10 bases outside the gene matches. The CDR3 loop reads CASSLQGNPTNSPLHF. CDR3 DNA sequence: TGTGCCAGCAGTCTACAGGGGAATCCCACTAATTCACCCCTCCACTTT.

This clonotype was seen a few times. This sequence joins TRBV24-1 and TRBJ2-5; D may be TRBD2 (6 bases). CDR1 is KGHDR and CDR2 is SFDVKD in the germline V gene. V was clipped by 0 bases and J by 1 base, with 8 bases between them. This CDR3 is built from 15 residues. CDR3 region: CATSDLGGTQETQYF. The CDR3 DNA follows: TGTGCCACCAGTGATTTGGGGGGGACCCAAGAGACCCAGTACTTC.

The table lists this clonotype with a few counts. The chain employs TRBV6-2 or TRBV6-3 and TRBJ2-6, with no clear D. Trimming stripped 2 bases from V and 0 bases from J, with 5 bases between. From germline, CDR1 is MNHEY and CDR2 SVGEGT. The CDR3 length is 15 residues. For the CDR3, the DNA is TGTGCCAGCAGTTACCCGGACTCTGGGGCCAACGTCCTGACTTTC. This codes for CASSYPDSGANVLTF.

This sequence joins TRBV5-6 and TRBJ2-7; TRBD1 might be the D (7 bases). The ends were cut back, 6 bases at V and 3 bases at J, with 19 bases in the middle. CDR3 size: 15 residues. CDR1 is SGHDT, CDR2 YYEEEE, per germline. The CDR3 loop is CASTPGQVADYEQYF. Here the CDR3 DNA reads TGTGCCAGCACCCCCGGACAGGTAGCGGACTACGAGCAGTACTTC.

This clonotype has just one count. The chain recombines TRBV29-1 with TRBJ2-7; 7 bases are shared with TRBD2. This CDR3 has 15 amino acids. Germline V CDR1 and CDR2: SQVTM, ANQGSEA. V was clipped by 1 base and J by 2 bases; unmatched bases: 8. CDR3 nucleotides: TGCAGCGTTGAAGTGGATGCGGGAGAGGCCTACGAGCAGTACTTC. The encoded protein is CSVEVDAGEAYEQYF.

This clonotype was recorded a few times. The J gene is TRBJ2-1, the V gene TRBV6-5, with TRBD2 identical over 9 bases. The trim removed 2 bases at V and 9 bases at J, leaving 11 bases unmatched. The CDR3 length is 16 residues. CDR1 is MNHEY and CDR2 is SVGAGI in the germline V gene. This chain's CDR3 is CASSYQAGLADTEQFF. CDR3 sequence (DNA): TGTGCCAGCAGTTACCAGGCGGGACTAGCTGATACTGAGCAGTTCTTC.

This clonotype showed up just a few times. This chain joins TRBV7-2 and TRBJ2-1; D is ambiguous. Trimming shortened V by 8 bases and J by 0 bases, and 14 bases separated the two germline ends. The germline CDR1 and CDR2 sequences are SGHTA and FQGNSA. The CDR3 has 15 residues. In DNA, the CDR3 is TGTGCCAGCGGTATAATAGCAAGCTCCTACAATGAGCAGTTCTTC. This gives the protein CASGIIASSYNEQFF.

The rearrangement uses TRBV20-1 and TRBJ1-2; D uncertain. V lost 3 bases, J lost 2 bases, and 10 bases lay in between. The germline CDR1 and CDR2 sequences are DFQATT and SNEGSKA (reference sequence). The CDR3 covers 13 residues. CDR3 bases: TGCAGTGCTAGCGGAGCACGGAACTATGGCTACACCTTC. It yields the protein CSASGARNYGYTF.

The sample holds a few counts of this clonotype. The chain combines TRBV5-1 with TRBJ2-2, with D possibly TRBD1 on 6 matching bases. V was clipped by 4 bases and J by 0 bases, with 10 bases between them. CDR1 SGHRS and CDR2 YFSETQ come from the germline V gene. The CDR3 totals 15 residues. The CDR3 DNA is TGCGCCAGCAGCCCGACAGGAACGAACACCGGGGAGCTGTTTTTT. Protein product: CASSPTGTNTGELFF.

This clonotype came up many times. The chain has TRBV7-8 and TRBJ2-7; the match to TRBD1 covers 8 bases. The CDR3 covers 14 residues. Germline V gene sequence: CDR1 SGHVS, CDR2 FQNEAQ. V shed 6 bases, J shed 4 bases, and the junction held 8 bases outside the gene matches. The CDR3 nucleotides read TGTGCCAGCAGTTACAATACAGGGGGATACGAGCAGTACTTC. Translated: CASSYNTGGYEQYF.

The chain couples TRBV7-2 to TRBJ2-3; 7 bases fit TRBD2. The CDR3 is 13 residues long. Per the germline V gene, CDR1 is SGHTA and CDR2 is FQGNSA. The ends lost 6 bases at V and 4 bases at J; junction bases unmatched: 4. This CDR3 reads CASRGGESDTQYF. Written as DNA, the CDR3 is TGTGCCAGCAGGGGAGGGGAATCAGATACGCAGTATTTT.

This clonotype came up many times. The V and J genes are TRBV11-2 and TRBJ2-4; D is possibly TRBD1 or TRBD2 (5 bases each). Deletions cut 3 bases from V and 7 bases from J, with 22 bases between. Per germline, CDR1 SGHAT and CDR2 FQNNGV. CDR3 length: 17 residues. DNA of the CDR3: TGTGCCAGCAGCTTGGGACCAAAGGGAACCACGCGGAACATTCAGTACTTC. It translates to CASSLGPKGTTRNIQYF. Combining the CDR3 with reference TRBV11-2 and TRBJ2-4 gives the whole variable domain EAGVAQSPRYKIIEKRQSVAFWCNPISGHATLYWYQQILGQGPKLLIQFQNNGVVDDSQLPKDRFSAERLKGVDSTLKIQPAKLEDSAVYLCASSLGPKGTTRNIQYFGAGTRLSVL.

The chain uses TRBV25-1 and TRBJ2-4; either TRBD1 or TRBD2 may fit D (5 bases each). The germline CDR1 and CDR2 sequences are MGHDK and SYGVNS. V was shortened by 3 bases and J by 5 bases, with 5 bases between the two germline ends. The CDR3 is 12 residues long. DNA for the CDR3: TGTGCCAGCAGTGAGGGGGAAAACATTCAGTACTTC. Translation: CASSEGENIQYF.

This clonotype was seen a few times. V is TRBV29-1 and J is TRBJ2-1; TRBD2 agrees at 8 bases. The CDR3 spans 16 residues. Germline V lookup: CDR1 SQVTM, CDR2 ANQGSEA. V was pared by 5 bases and J by 5 bases, with 14 bases of the junction left unmatched. The CDR3 spells CSVLRTGTRINNEQFF. CDR3 bases: TGCAGCGTTCTTCGTACCGGGACTAGGATTAACAATGAGCAGTTCTTC.

This clonotype was counted ten times or more. This chain joins TRBV30 and TRBJ2-7, with 8 positions matching TRBD2. The CDR3 consists of 15 residues. Germline values: CDR1 GTSNPN, CDR2 SVGIG (reference sequence). V dropped 2 bases and J dropped 5; count of bases not matched to a gene: 11. As DNA, the CDR3 is TGTGCCTGGAGTAAGATAGCGGGACGGGGGAACGAGCAGTACTTC. Residues: CAWSKIAGRGNEQYF.

J is TRBJ2-1 and V is TRBV5-1; no clear D. From germline, CDR1 is SGHRS and CDR2 YFSETQ. The CDR3 has 13 residues. Trimming shortened V by 3 bases and J by 5 bases, and 9 bases separated the two germline ends. For the CDR3, the DNA is TGCGCCAGCAGCTCTACATGGGACAATGAGCAGTTCTTC. Translating gives CASSSTWDNEQFF.

The CDR3 DNA reads TGCGCCAGCAGCTTGTCGACGCCAGACAATGAGCAGTTCTTC. Translating gives CASSLSTPDNEQFF. The V gene is TRBV5-1, the J gene TRBJ2-1; D unresolved. The ends were cut back, 1 base at V and 5 bases at J, with 10 bases in the middle. CDR3 size: 14 residues. The germline V gene has CDR1 SGHRS and CDR2 YFSETQ.